This TCR beta chain was sequenced for a study of blood T cell repertoires in COVID-19. Produced via immunoSEQ multiplex PCR; TCRdb's table is partial and in-frame only. The data contain 300,000 to 350,000 clones, approximately 92% of them singletons. Trimming removed 4 bases from V and 7 bases from J; junction bases left unmatched: 5. The CDR3 spans 14 residues. Germline lookup yields CDR1 SGHNT and CDR2 YYREEE (reference sequence). The sequence derives from a woman in her 30s with COVID-19, enrolled during active disease. Sequencing was performed on peripheral blood. The chain uses TRBV5-4 and TRBJ1-4; 9 nucleotides align to TRBD1. The CDR3 region has the DNA TGTGCCAGCAGCGGCGGGACAGGGCTTGAAAAACTGTTTTTT. Protein: CASSGGTGLEKLFF.